This is a list of T cell receptor beta chains from one sample in a study of cytotoxic CD8 clonotypes in ibrutinib-treated CLL. Profiled with immunoSEQ multiplex PCR; TCRdb holds only in-frame clones, not every one. The sample holds more than 200,000 clones, about three quarters seen once. The sample was PBMCs, taken after 24 months of ibrutinib treatment. The receptor set was obtained from a human donor with chronic lymphocytic leukemia. Each CDR3 is given with its conserved first and last residue. D genes are given only for firm matches.

D gene,V gene,J gene,CDR3 protein
NA,TRBV7-8,TRBJ1-1,CASSPMVRGEAFF
TRBD1,TRBV30,TRBJ2-5,CAWGLGQGQETQYF
NA,TRBV19,TRBJ2-7,CASISSGTPSTYEQYF
NA,TRBV28,TRBJ1-3,CASRSTSGNTIYF
NA,TRBV6-6,TRBJ1-2,CASSHTRDGEGYTF
TRBD2,TRBV27,TRBJ2-7,CASSFAGEGYEQYF
NA,TRBV19,TRBJ1-5,CASSISTAGKGNQPQHF
NA,TRBV11-2,TRBJ2-7,CASSSGPGGAEQYF
NA,TRBV7-2,TRBJ2-2,CASSLVLRAGELFF
NA,TRBV6-1,TRBJ2-7,CASSEMWDNYEQYF
NA,TRBV29-1,TRBJ2-3,CSSDTGGGDTQYF
TRBD2,TRBV29-1,TRBJ2-7,CSVEDRSGGGSFYEQYF
TRBD2,TRBV4-2,TRBJ2-5,CASSPASSGPQETQYF
NA,TRBV29-1,TRBJ2-7,CSVAPGGHYEQYF
TRBD2,TRBV28,TRBJ2-7,CASNSLGTSGSGYF
TRBD1,TRBV7-2,TRBJ1-1,CASSLVRTGEAFF
NA,TRBV29-1,TRBJ1-2,CSVVVGNGYTF
NA,TRBV4-2,TRBJ2-7,CASSRVSALGAYEQYF
NA,TRBV7-9,TRBJ1-1,CASSLIGGWDTEAFF
NA,TRBV6-1,TRBJ2-7,CASSEFRAVNYEQYF
TRBD2,TRBV18,TRBJ2-1,CASSPPAGAYNEQFF
NA,TRBV5-1,TRBJ2-1,CASSPSGDYNEQFF
NA,TRBV2,TRBJ1-4,CASSGREKLFF
NA,TRBV29-1,TRBJ2-1,CSVEMWAGPKNNEQFF
TRBD2,TRBV29-1,TRBJ2-3,CSVELGSGNTDTQYF
NA,TRBV20-1,TRBJ2-7,CSALRTYEQYF
NA,TRBV4-1,TRBJ2-1,CASSQLEHNEQFF
NA,TRBV11-1,TRBJ2-3,CASSHPSGGTDTQYF
TRBD2,TRBV9,TRBJ2-1,CASSVSSGMVNEQFF
NA,TRBV9,TRBJ2-3,CASSVGPGSADTQYF
NA,TRBV5-4,TRBJ2-7,CASSLTGSYEQYF
NA,TRBV6-6,TRBJ1-2,CASNLDGAMISGYTF
NA,TRBV9,TRBJ1-1,CASSGTAENTEAFF
NA,TRBV11-2,TRBJ2-1,CASSSGRWFSDEQFF
NA,TRBV2,TRBJ2-7,CASIPGLRYEQYF
NA,TRBV5-1,TRBJ1-1,CASSPTGTPNTEAFF
NA,TRBV6-5,TRBJ2-7,CASRIAQSSYEQYF
TRBD2,TRBV5-1,TRBJ2-1,CASSLDLGLAGYNEQFF
TRBD2,TRBV9,TRBJ2-1,CASSSGTSGWHEQFF
NA,TRBV7-9,TRBJ2-4,CASTNTLGVQDIQYF
TRBD1,TRBV9,TRBJ2-7,CASSRDPGQSSYEQYF
NA,TRBV18,TRBJ2-3,CASSPPLGVGTDTQYF